These T cell receptor beta chains were read from a single sample in a study of CD8+CD57+ T cells in acquired aplastic anemia. MiXCR, run by TCRdb on the reads, gives a single entry per CDR3 protein. This sample has a few hundred thousand distinct CDR3 sequences, with about 59% found just once. The sample was sorted CD4+, CD8+, or CD8+CD57+ T cells (not recorded which) from PBMCs. These TCRs come from a human donor in good health. Each CDR3 is given with its conserved first and last residue. D genes are given only for firm matches. Clone size is stated in some rows and not others, as once, few, many or a class when expanded.

length: 17
size: -
V: TRBV7-3
J: TRBJ2-2
D: -
CDR3: CASSSFPPSENTGELFF
DNA: TGTGCCAGCAGCTCGTTTCCCCCTAGCGAGAACACCGGGGAGCTGTTTTTT

length: 15
size: -
V: TRBV5-1
J: TRBJ2-2
D: TRBD2
CDR3: CASSGGGGGTGELFF
DNA: TGCGCCTCAAGTGGCGGGGGTGGAGGTACCGGGGAGCTGTTTTTT

length: 15
size: few
V: TRBV20-1
J: TRBJ2-5
D: TRBD2
CDR3: CSASAREIRQETQYF
DNA: TGCAGTGCTAGTGCGCGGGAGATCCGTCAAGAGACCCAGTACTTC

length: 16
size: once
V: TRBV12-3/TRBV12-4
J: TRBJ2-5
D: TRBD2
CDR3: CASSDIAGEVQETQYF
DNA: TGTGCCAGCAGTGACATAGCGGGAGAGGTCCAAGAGACCCAGTACTTC

length: 15
size: few
V: TRBV7-6
J: TRBJ2-3
D: TRBD1
CDR3: CASSQGQVSTDTQYF
DNA: TGTGCCAGCAGCCAGGGACAGGTTAGCACAGATACGCAGTATTTT

length: 16
size: -
V: TRBV20-1
J: TRBJ2-7
D: TRBD1
CDR3: CSVVPGVGQGNPEQYF
DNA: TGCAGCGTTGTCCCGGGGGTGGGACAGGGTAATCCCGAGCAGTACTTC

length: 15
size: -
V: TRBV5-1
J: TRBJ1-4
D: -
CDR3: CASSYGQTTNEKLFF
DNA: TGCGCCAGCAGCTATGGACAGACAACTAATGAAAAACTGTTTTTT

length: 13
size: -
V: TRBV7-9
J: TRBJ2-7
D: -
CDR3: CASSPPCSYEQYF
DNA: TGTGCCAGCAGCCCTCCGTGCTCCTACGAGCAGTACTTC

length: 14
size: many
V: TRBV30
J: TRBJ2-7
D: TRBD1
CDR3: CAWSVGTGAYEQYF
DNA: TGTGCCTGGAGTGTAGGGACAGGGGCCTACGAGCAGTACTTC

length: 11
size: many
V: TRBV27
J: TRBJ2-7
D: -
CDR3: CASCLSHEQYF
DNA: TGTGCCAGCTGCCTTAGTCACGAGCAGTACTTC

length: 15
size: many
V: TRBV12-3/TRBV12-4
J: TRBJ2-7
D: -
CDR3: CASSSPSGPPYEQYF
DNA: TGTGCCAGCAGTTCCCCAAGCGGGCCTCCCTACGAGCAGTACTTC

length: 13
size: many
V: TRBV29-1
J: TRBJ1-1
D: -
CDR3: CSVRTGTGTGAFF
DNA: TGCAGCGTTCGCACCGGGACGGGAACGGGAGCTTTCTTT

length: 16
size: -
V: TRBV7-9
J: TRBJ2-1
D: -
CDR3: CASTVGQGSMNNEQFF
DNA: TGTGCCAGCACCGTAGGGCAGGGCTCCATGAACAATGAGCAGTTCTTC

length: 15
size: many
V: TRBV9
J: TRBJ2-3
D: TRBD2
CDR3: CASSAGGGALDTQYF
DNA: TGTGCCAGCAGTGCGGGGGGGGGGGCTTTGGATACGCAGTATTTT

length: 15
size: many
V: TRBV5-8
J: TRBJ1-5
D: TRBD1
CDR3: CASSLQGYSNQPQHF
DNA: TGTGCCAGCAGCCTACAGGGGTATAGCAATCAGCCCCAGCATTTT

length: 13
size: once
V: TRBV7-8
J: TRBJ2-2
D: TRBD1
CDR3: CASSFRGFGELFF
DNA: TGTGCCAGCAGCTTCAGGGGGTTCGGGGAGCTGTTTTTT

length: 16
size: many
V: TRBV6-6
J: TRBJ2-5
D: TRBD2
CDR3: CASSGAPGLAEETQYF
DNA: TGTGCCAGCAGCGGAGCGCCGGGACTAGCGGAAGAGACCCAGTACTTC

length: 12
size: -
V: TRBV6-4
J: TRBJ2-2
D: -
CDR3: CASSDERGELFF
DNA: TGTGCCAGCAGTGACGAGAGGGGGGAGCTGTTTTTT

length: 14
size: many
V: TRBV12-3/TRBV12-4
J: TRBJ1-2
D: -
CDR3: CASSLDRQNYGYTF
DNA: TGTGCCAGCAGTTTGGATAGACAGAACTATGGCTACACCTTC

length: 12
size: -
V: TRBV7-9
J: TRBJ1-1
D: -
CDR3: CASSLATGVAFF
DNA: TGTGCCAGCAGCTTAGCCACAGGAGTAGCTTTCTTT

length: 12
size: -
V: TRBV29-1
J: TRBJ1-1
D: -
CDR3: CSVDRGNTEAFF
DNA: TGCAGCGTTGACAGGGGGAACACTGAAGCTTTCTTT

length: 15
size: -
V: TRBV7-8
J: TRBJ2-1
D: TRBD2
CDR3: CASRLTGLAVNEQFF
DNA: TGTGCCAGCAGACTCACGGGACTAGCTGTGAATGAGCAGTTCTTC

length: 16
size: -
V: TRBV7-9
J: TRBJ1-5
D: -
CDR3: CASSLVAGGSNQPQHF
DNA: TGTGCCAGCAGCTTAGTCGCAGGAGGGTCCAATCAGCCCCAGCATTTT

length: 15
size: many
V: TRBV9
J: TRBJ2-3
D: -
CDR3: CASSGGEEIGDTQYF
DNA: TGTGCCAGCAGCGGCGGGGAGGAGATTGGGGATACGCAGTATTTT

length: 13
size: once
V: TRBV5-1
J: TRBJ2-7
D: TRBD1
CDR3: CASTPGQGGEQYF
DNA: TGCGCCAGCACCCCGGGACAGGGGGGCGAGCAGTACTTC

length: 13
size: -
V: TRBV19
J: TRBJ1-5
D: -
CDR3: CASGGGERQPQHF
DNA: TGTGCCAGTGGGGGCGGGGAACGTCAGCCCCAGCATTTT

length: 14
size: -
V: TRBV29-1
J: TRBJ2-3
D: -
CDR3: CSVVRSRAEDTQYF
DNA: TGCAGCGTTGTTAGGTCCAGGGCGGAAGATACGCAGTATTTT

length: 15
size: many
V: TRBV24-1
J: TRBJ2-3
D: -
CDR3: CATSARDMRTDTQYF
DNA: TGTGCCACCAGTGCACGGGACATGAGGACAGATACGCAGTATTTT

length: 12
size: -
V: TRBV20-1
J: TRBJ2-7
D: -
CDR3: CSAGQSFYEQYF
DNA: TGCAGTGCCGGACAATCGTTCTACGAGCAGTACTTC

length: 12
size: -
V: TRBV24-1
J: TRBJ2-1
D: -
CDR3: CATSSLYNEQFF
DNA: TGTGCCACCAGTTCGCTCTACAATGAGCAGTTCTTC

length: 15
size: -
V: TRBV19
J: TRBJ2-7
D: -
CDR3: CASSIAGANSYEQYF
DNA: TGTGCCAGTAGTATAGCGGGGGCAAACTCCTACGAGCAGTACTTC

length: 12
size: few
V: TRBV12-3/TRBV12-4
J: TRBJ1-6
D: -
CDR3: CASSFSDSPLHF
DNA: TGTGCCAGCAGTTTCTCGGATTCACCCCTCCACTTT

length: 14
size: -
V: TRBV2
J: TRBJ2-7
D: TRBD1
CDR3: CASSKGQGPYEQYF
DNA: TGTGCCAGCAGTAAGGGACAGGGTCCCTACGAGCAGTACTTC

length: 13
size: -
V: TRBV9
J: TRBJ2-7
D: -
CDR3: CASRTDGVSEQYF
DNA: TGTGCCAGCAGGACCGACGGAGTATCTGAGCAGTACTTC

length: 15
size: -
V: TRBV12-5
J: TRBJ2-2
D: TRBD1
CDR3: CASSLGTGLIGELFF
DNA: TGTGCCAGCAGTTTGGGGACAGGGTTGATCGGGGAGCTGTTTTTT

length: 15
size: -
V: TRBV20-1
J: TRBJ2-5
D: TRBD1
CDR3: CSARDRDRAQETQYF
DNA: TGCAGTGCTAGAGACCGGGACAGGGCCCAAGAGACCCAGTACTTC

length: 12
size: -
V: TRBV12-3/TRBV12-4
J: TRBJ1-4
D: -
CDR3: CASSGEVKRLFF
DNA: TGTGCCAGCAGTGGGGAGGTAAAAAGACTGTTTTTT

length: 16
size: -
V: TRBV20-1
J: TRBJ1-1
D: -
CDR3: CSARDLRQLANTEAFF
DNA: TGCAGTGCTAGAGATTTACGGCAGCTGGCGAACACTGAAGCTTTCTTT

length: 18
size: -
V: TRBV7-8
J: TRBJ2-7
D: TRBD1
CDR3: CASSTTAGGGQGNPEQYF
DNA: TGTGCCAGCAGCACAACGGCAGGGGGGGGACAGGGTAATCCCGAGCAGTACTTC

length: 14
size: many
V: TRBV11-3
J: TRBJ2-3
D: TRBD2
CDR3: CASSLTGTSDTQYF
DNA: TGTGCCAGCAGCCTGACCGGGACTAGCGATACGCAGTATTTT

length: 16
size: -
V: TRBV4-2
J: TRBJ2-2
D: -
CDR3: CASSQEGPSNTGELFF
DNA: TGTGCCAGCAGCCAAGAGGGACCGTCAAACACCGGGGAGCTGTTTTTT

length: 17
size: few
V: TRBV20-1
J: TRBJ2-1
D: -
CDR3: CSARLSVRRLGANEQFF
DNA: TGCAGTGCTAGGCTCTCGGTACGAAGGCTAGGTGCCAATGAGCAGTTCTTC

length: 14
size: -
V: TRBV10-2
J: TRBJ2-7
D: -
CDR3: CASSESTRPHEQYF
DNA: TGCGCCAGCAGTGAGTCGACTCGGCCGCACGAGCAGTACTTC

length: 14
size: -
V: TRBV7-6
J: TRBJ1-2
D: -
CDR3: CASSAAQGLEGYTF
DNA: TGTGCCAGCAGCGCTGCCCAGGGTTTAGAGGGCTACACCTTC

length: 15
size: -
V: TRBV2
J: TRBJ2-7
D: TRBD1
CDR3: CASSEAGTGRNEQYF
DNA: TGTGCCAGCAGTGAAGCGGGGACAGGGCGGAACGAGCAGTACTTC

length: 15
size: many
V: TRBV29-1
J: TRBJ2-1
D: -
CDR3: CSVVGSAGWYNEQFF
DNA: TGCAGCGTTGTAGGTTCGGCAGGGTGGTACAATGAGCAGTTCTTC

length: 15
size: -
V: TRBV19
J: TRBJ2-7
D: -
CDR3: CASSIASGDANEQYF
DNA: TGTGCCAGTAGTATAGCTTCAGGGGATGCGAACGAGCAGTACTTC

length: 14
size: -
V: TRBV19
J: TRBJ2-2
D: -
CDR3: CASSIRVNTGELFF
DNA: TGTGCCAGTAGTATTAGGGTAAACACCGGGGAGCTGTTTTTT

length: 17
size: -
V: TRBV7-6
J: TRBJ2-2
D: -
CDR3: CASSLARGEGNTGELSF
DNA: TGTGCCAGCAGCTTAGCGCGTGGGGAAGGAAACACCGGGGAGCTGTCTTTT

length: 13
size: -
V: TRBV7-8
J: TRBJ2-7
D: -
CDR3: CASSLSEIYEQYF
DNA: TGTGCCAGCAGCTTATCAGAAATCTACGAGCAGTACTTC

length: 12
size: -
V: TRBV20-1
J: TRBJ2-7
D: -
CDR3: CSATGEGYEQYF
DNA: TGCAGTGCTACGGGGGAAGGGTACGAGCAGTACTTC

length: 15
size: -
V: TRBV11-2
J: TRBJ1-1
D: -
CDR3: CASSLESDMNTEAFF
DNA: TGTGCCAGCAGCTTAGAAAGTGATATGAACACTGAAGCTTTCTTT

length: 14
size: many
V: TRBV5-8
J: TRBJ1-5
D: TRBD1
CDR3: CASSPRQGGQPQHF
DNA: TGTGCCAGCAGTCCTCGACAGGGAGGCCAGCCCCAGCATTTT

length: 15
size: -
V: TRBV7-2
J: TRBJ2-7
D: TRBD2
CDR3: CASSSERGAFYEQYF
DNA: TGTGCCAGCAGCTCGGAGCGGGGGGCCTTCTACGAGCAGTACTTC

length: 15
size: many
V: TRBV9
J: TRBJ2-1
D: -
CDR3: CASSVEPGDFWEQFF
DNA: TGTGCCAGCAGCGTGGAGCCCGGGGACTTCTGGGAGCAGTTCTTC

length: 14
size: many
V: TRBV6-2/TRBV6-3
J: TRBJ2-5
D: -
CDR3: CASSYLGRQETQYF
DNA: TGTGCCAGCAGTTACCTTGGGAGACAAGAGACCCAGTACTTC

length: 13
size: -
V: TRBV5-1
J: TRBJ1-3
D: -
CDR3: CASSREGRNTIYF
DNA: TGCGCCAGCAGCAGGGAGGGAAGAAACACCATATATTTT

length: 12
size: -
V: TRBV7-2
J: TRBJ1-2
D: -
CDR3: CASSPAQAGYTF
DNA: TGTGCCAGCAGCCCCGCCCAGGCTGGCTACACCTTC

length: 11
size: many
V: TRBV6-5
J: TRBJ2-7
D: -
CDR3: CASSYWNEQYF
DNA: TGTGCCAGCAGTTATTGGAACGAGCAGTACTTC